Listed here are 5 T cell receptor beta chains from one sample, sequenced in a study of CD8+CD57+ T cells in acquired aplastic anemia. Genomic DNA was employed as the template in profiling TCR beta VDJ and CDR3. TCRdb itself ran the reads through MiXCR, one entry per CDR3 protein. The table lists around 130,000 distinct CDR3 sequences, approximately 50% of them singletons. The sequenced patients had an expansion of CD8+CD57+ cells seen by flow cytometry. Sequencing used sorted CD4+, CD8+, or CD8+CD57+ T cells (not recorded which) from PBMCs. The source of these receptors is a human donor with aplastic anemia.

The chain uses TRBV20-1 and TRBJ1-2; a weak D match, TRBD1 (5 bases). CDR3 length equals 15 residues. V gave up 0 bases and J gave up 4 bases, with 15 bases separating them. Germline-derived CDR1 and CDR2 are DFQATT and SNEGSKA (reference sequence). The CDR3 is CSARDQGVTIYGYTF. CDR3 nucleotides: TGCAGTGCTAGAGATCAAGGGGTCACTATCTATGGCTACACCTTC.

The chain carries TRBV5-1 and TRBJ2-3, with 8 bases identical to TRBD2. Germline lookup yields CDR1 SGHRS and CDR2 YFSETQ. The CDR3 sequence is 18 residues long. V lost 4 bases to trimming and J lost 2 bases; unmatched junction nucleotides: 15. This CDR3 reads CASSTKGTSGSLTDTQYF. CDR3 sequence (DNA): TGCGCCAGCAGCACGAAAGGGACTAGTGGGAGTCTCACAGATACGCAGTATTTT.

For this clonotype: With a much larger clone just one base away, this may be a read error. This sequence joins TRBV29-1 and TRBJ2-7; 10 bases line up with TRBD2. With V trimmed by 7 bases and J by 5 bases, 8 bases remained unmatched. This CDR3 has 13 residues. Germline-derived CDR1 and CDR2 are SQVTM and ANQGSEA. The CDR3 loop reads CSALEREGNEQYF. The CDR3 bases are TGCAGCGCCTTGGAGCGGGAGGGTAACGAGCAGTACTTC.

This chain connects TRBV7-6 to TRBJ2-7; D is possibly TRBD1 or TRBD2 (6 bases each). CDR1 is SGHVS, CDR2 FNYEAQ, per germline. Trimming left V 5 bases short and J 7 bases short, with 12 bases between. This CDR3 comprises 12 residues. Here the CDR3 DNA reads TGTGCCAGCAGCGGAGGGGGGCCGGAGCAGTACTTC. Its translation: CASSGGGPEQYF.

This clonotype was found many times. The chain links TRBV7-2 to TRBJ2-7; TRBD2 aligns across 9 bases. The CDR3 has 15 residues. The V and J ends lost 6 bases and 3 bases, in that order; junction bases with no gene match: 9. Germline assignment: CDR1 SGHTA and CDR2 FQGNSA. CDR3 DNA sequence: TGTGCCAGCAGTACCGGGACTAGCATTTTCTACGAGCAGTACTTC. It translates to CASSTGTSIFYEQYF.